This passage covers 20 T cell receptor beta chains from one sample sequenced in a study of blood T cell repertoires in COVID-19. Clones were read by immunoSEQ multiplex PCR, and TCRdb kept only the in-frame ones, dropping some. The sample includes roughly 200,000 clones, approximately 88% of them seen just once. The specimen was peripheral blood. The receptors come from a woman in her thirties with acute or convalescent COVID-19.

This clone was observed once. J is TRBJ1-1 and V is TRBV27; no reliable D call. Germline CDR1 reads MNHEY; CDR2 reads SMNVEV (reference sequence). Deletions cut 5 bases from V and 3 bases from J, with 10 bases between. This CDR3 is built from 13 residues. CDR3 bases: TGTGCCAGCAGTCAATGGCGGGACACTGAAGCTTTCTTT. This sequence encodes CASSQWRDTEAFF.

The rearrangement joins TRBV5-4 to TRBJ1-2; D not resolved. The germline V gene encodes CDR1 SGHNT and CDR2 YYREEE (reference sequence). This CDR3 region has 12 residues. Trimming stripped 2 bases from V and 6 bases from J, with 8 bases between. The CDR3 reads CASSLSSDGYTF. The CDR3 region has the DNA TGTGCCAGCAGCTTATCCTCGGATGGCTACACCTTC.

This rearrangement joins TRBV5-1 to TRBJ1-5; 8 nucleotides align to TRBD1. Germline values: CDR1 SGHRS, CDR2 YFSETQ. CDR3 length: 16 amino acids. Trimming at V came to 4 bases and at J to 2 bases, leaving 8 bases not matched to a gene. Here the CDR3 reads CASSLGQGEGNQPQHF. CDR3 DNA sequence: TGCGCCAGCAGCCTAGGACAGGGCGAGGGCAATCAGCCCCAGCATTTT.

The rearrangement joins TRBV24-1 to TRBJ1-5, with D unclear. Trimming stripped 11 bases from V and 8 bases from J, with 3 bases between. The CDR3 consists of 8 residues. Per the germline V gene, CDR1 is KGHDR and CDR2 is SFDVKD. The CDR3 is CAIKPQHF. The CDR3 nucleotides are TGTGCCATCAAGCCCCAGCATTTT.

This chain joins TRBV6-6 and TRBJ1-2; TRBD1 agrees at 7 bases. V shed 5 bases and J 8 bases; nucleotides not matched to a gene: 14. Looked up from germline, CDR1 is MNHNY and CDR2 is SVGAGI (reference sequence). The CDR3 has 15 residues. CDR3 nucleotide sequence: TGTGCCAGCAGTACCGGGACAGCCGTCAGGTACGGCTACACCTTC. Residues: CASSTGTAVRYGYTF.

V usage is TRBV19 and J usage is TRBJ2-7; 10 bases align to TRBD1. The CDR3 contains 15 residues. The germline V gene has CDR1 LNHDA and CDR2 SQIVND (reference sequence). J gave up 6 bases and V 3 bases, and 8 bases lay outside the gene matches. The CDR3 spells CASSIKGTGAAEQYF. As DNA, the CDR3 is TGTGCCAGTAGTATCAAGGGGACAGGGGCAGCCGAGCAGTACTTC.

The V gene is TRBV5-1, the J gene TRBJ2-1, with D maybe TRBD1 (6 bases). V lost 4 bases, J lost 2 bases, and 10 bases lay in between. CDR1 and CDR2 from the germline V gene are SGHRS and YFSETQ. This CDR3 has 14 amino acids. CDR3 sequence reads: CASSEQGPYNEQFF. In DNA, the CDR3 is TGCGCCAGCAGCGAACAGGGTCCCTACAATGAGCAGTTCTTC.

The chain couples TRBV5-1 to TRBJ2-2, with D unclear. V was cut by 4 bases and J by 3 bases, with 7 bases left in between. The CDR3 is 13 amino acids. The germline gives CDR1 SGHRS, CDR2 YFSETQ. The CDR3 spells CASSPVDTGELFF. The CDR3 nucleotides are TGCGCCAGCAGCCCGGTGGACACCGGGGAGCTGTTTTTT. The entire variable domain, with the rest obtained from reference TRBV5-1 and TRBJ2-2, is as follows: KAGVTQTPRYLIKTRGQQVTLSCSPISGHRSVSWYQQTPGQGLQFLFEYFSETQRNKGNFPGRFSGRQFSNSRSEMNVSTLELGDSALYLCASSPVDTGELFFGEGSRLTVL.

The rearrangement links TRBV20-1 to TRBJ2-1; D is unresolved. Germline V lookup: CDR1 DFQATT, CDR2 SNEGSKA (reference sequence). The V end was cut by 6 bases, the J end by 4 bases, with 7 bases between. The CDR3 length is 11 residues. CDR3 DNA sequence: TGCAGTGCGGTACTATACAATGAGCAGTTCTTC. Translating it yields CSAVLYNEQFF.

CDR3 protein: CASSQDGGQDQETQYF. The CDR3, as DNA: TGTGCCAGCAGCCAAGACGGGGGGCAGGATCAAGAGACCCAGTACTTC. The chain recombines TRBV4-2 with TRBJ2-5; TRBD2 might be the D (7 bases). The CDR3 spans 16 residues. In germline, CDR1 is LGHNA, CDR2 YNFKEQ. V dropped 0 bases and J dropped 2 bases, with 13 bases sitting between them.

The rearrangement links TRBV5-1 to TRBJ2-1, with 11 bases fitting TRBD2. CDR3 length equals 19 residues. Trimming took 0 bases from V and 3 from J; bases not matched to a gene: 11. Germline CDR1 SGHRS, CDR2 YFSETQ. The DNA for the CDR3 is TGCGCCAGCAGCTTGGTCCCGATGACTAGCGGGGCGGGCTACAATGAGCAGTTCTTC. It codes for CASSLVPMTSGAGYNEQFF.

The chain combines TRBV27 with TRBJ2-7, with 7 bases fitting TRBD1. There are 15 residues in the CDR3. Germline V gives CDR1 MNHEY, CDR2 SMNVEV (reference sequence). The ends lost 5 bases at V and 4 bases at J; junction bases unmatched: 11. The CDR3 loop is CASSDARDSQYEQYF. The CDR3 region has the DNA TGTGCCAGCAGTGATGCAAGGGACAGTCAGTACGAGCAGTACTTC.

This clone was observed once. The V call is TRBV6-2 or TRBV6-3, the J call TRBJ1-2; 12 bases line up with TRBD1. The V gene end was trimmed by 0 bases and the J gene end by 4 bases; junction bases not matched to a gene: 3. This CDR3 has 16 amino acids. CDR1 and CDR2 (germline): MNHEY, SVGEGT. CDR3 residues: CASSYSRDRGLYGYTF. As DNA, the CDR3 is TGTGCCAGCAGTTACTCCCGGGACAGGGGGCTCTATGGCTACACCTTC.

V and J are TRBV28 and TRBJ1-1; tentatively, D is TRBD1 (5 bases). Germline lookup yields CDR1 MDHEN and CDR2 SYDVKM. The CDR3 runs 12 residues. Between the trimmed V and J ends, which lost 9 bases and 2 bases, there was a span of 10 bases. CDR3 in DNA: TGTGCCAGTGCCAGGGCAAACACTGAAGCTTTCTTT. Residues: CASARANTEAFF.

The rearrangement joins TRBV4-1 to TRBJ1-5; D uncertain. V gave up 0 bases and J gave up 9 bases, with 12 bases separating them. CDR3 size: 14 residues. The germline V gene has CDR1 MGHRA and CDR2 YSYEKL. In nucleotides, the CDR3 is TGCGCCAGCAGCCAAGACGACTTAGAGCGGCCCCAGCATTTT. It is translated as CASSQDDLERPQHF.

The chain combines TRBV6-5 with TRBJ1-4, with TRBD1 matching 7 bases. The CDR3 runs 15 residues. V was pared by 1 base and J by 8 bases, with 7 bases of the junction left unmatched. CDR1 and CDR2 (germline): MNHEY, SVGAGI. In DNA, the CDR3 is TGTGCCAGCAGTTACTACGAGGGGGCAAGGGAAAAACTGTTTTTT. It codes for CASSYYEGAREKLFF.

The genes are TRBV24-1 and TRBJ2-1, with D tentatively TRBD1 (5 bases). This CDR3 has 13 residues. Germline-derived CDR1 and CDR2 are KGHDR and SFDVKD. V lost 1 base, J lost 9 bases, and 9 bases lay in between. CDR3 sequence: CATSDFGAGEQFF. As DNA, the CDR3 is TGTGCCACCAGTGATTTTGGGGCCGGTGAGCAGTTCTTC.

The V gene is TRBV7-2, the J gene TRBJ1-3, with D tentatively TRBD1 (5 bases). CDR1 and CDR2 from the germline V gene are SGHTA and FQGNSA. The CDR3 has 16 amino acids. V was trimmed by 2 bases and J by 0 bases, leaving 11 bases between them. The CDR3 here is CASSLLGARSGNTIYF. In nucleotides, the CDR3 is TGTGCCAGCAGCTTATTAGGGGCCCGCTCTGGAAACACCATATATTTT.

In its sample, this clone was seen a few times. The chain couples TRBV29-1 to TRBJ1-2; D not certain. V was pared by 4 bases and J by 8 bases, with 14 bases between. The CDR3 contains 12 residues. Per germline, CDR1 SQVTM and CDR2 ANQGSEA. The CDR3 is CSVVFPGVGYTF. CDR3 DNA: TGCAGCGTTGTATTCCCCGGAGTAGGCTACACCTTC.

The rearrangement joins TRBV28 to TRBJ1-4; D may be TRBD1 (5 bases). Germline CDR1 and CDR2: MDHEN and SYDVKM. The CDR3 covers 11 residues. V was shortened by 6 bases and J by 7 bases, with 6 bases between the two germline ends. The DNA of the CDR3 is TGTGCCAGCAGGGGGCGTGAAAAACTGTTTTTT. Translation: CASRGREKLFF.